This TCR beta chain is drawn from a study of blood T cell repertoires in COVID-19. TCRdb keeps only in-frame clones here, not all; method: immunoSEQ multiplex PCR. The sample lists 40,000 to 50,000 clones, around four fifths seen once, with approximately 40% in the top ten. The V and J ends lost 4 bases and 0 bases respectively, with 7 bases between them. Germline assignment: CDR1 ENHRY and CDR2 SYGVKD. The CDR3 sequence is 14 residues long. Sequencing was carried out using peripheral blood. The chain recombines TRBV10-3 with TRBJ1-5, with D possibly TRBD1 on 5 matching bases. The receptor was isolated from a woman aged 80 or over with acute or convalescent COVID-19. As DNA, the CDR3 is TGTGCCATCAGTGTCGACAGTAGCAATCAGCCCCAGCATTTT. Its translation is CAISVDSSNQPQHF.